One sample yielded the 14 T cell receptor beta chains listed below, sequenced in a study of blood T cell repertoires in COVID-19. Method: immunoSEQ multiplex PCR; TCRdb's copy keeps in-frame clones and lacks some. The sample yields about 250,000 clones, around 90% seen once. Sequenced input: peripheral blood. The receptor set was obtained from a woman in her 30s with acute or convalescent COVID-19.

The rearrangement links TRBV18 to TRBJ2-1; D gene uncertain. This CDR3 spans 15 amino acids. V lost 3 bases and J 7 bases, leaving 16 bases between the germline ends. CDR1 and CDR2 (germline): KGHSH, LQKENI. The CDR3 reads CASSPLGRSTNEQFF. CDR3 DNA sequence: TGTGCCAGCTCACCGTTGGGCAGGTCTACAAATGAGCAGTTCTTC.

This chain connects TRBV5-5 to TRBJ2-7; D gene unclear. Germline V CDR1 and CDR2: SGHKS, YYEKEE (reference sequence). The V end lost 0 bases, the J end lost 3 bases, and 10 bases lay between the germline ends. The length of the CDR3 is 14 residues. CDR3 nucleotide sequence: TGTGCCAGCAGCTTGGGCCCTAGGTTCTACGAGCAGTACTTC. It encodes CASSLGPRFYEQYF.

CDR3 nucleotide sequence: TGTGCCAGCAGCTTAGGGCAGGGGTTGGGGGAGCTGTTTTTT. Protein: CASSLGQGLGELFF. The rearrangement uses TRBV7-8 and TRBJ2-2; TRBD1 is a possible D gene (6 bases). The V gene lost 1 base and the J gene lost 8 bases, with 11 bases spanning the gap. The CDR3 consists of 14 residues. Per germline, CDR1 SGHVS and CDR2 FQNEAQ.

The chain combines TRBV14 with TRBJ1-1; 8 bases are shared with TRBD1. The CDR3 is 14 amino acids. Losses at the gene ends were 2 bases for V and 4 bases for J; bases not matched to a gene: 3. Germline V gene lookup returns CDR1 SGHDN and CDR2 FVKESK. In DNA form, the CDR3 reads TGTGCCAGCAGCCAATCACAGGGGGGCACTGAAGCTTTCTTT. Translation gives CASSQSQGGTEAFF.

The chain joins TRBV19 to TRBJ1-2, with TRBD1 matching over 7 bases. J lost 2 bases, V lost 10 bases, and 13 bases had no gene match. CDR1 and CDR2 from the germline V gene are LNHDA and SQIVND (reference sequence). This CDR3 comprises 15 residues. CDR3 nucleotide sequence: TGTGCCACTAAACCTGCCCGGGACAGAAACTATGGCTACACCTTC. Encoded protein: CATKPARDRNYGYTF.

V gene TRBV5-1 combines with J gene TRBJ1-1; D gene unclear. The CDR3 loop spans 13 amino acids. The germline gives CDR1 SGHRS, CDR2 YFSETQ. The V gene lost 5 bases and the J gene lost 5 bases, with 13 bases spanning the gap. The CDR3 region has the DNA TGCGCCAGCAGACGTGAGGGAGGGACTGAAGCTTTCTTT. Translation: CASRREGGTEAFF.

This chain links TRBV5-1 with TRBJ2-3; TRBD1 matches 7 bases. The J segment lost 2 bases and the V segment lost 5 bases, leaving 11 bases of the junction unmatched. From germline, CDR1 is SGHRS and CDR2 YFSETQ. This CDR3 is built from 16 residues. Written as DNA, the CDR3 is TGCGCCAGCAGGAAGAGGGGGCAGGGGCCCACAGATACGCAGTATTTT. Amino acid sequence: CASRKRGQGPTDTQYF. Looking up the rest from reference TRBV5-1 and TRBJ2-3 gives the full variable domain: KAGVTQTPRYLIKTRGQQVTLSCSPISGHRSVSWYQQTPGQGLQFLFEYFSETQRNKGNFPGRFSGRQFSNSRSEMNVSTLELGDSALYLCASRKRGQGPTDTQYFGPGTRLTVL.

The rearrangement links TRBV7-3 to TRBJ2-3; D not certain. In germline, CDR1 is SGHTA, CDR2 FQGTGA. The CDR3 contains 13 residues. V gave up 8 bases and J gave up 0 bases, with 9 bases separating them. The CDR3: CASRVSSTDTQYF. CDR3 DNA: TGTGCCAGCCGGGTATCTAGCACAGATACGCAGTATTTT.

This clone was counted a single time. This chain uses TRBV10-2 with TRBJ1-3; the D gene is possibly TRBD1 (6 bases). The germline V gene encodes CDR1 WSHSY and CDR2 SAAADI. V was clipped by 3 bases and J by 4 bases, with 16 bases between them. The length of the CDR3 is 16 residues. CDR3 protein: CASSENGGRSGNTIYF. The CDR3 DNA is TGCGCCAGCAGTGAAAACGGGGGGCGCTCCGGAAACACCATATATTTT.

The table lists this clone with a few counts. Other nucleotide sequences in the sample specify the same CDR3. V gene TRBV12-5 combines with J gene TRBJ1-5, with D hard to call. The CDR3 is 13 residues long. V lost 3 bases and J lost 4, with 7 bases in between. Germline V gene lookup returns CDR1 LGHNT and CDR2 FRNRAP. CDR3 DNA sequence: TGTGCTAGTGGTTTTGGCGGGAATCAGCCCCAGCATTTT. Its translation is CASGFGGNQPQHF.

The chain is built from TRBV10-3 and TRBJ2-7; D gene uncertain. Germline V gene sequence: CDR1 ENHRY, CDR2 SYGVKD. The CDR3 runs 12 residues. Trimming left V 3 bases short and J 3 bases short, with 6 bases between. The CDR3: CAISELIYEQYF. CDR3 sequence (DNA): TGTGCCATCAGTGAACTCATCTACGAGCAGTACTTC.

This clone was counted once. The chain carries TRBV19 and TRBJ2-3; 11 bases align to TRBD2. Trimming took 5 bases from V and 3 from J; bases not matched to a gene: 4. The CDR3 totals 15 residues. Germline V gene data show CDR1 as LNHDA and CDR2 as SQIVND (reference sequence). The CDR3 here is CASSLGLAATDTQYF. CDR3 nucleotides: TGTGCCAGTAGTCTGGGACTAGCGGCAACAGATACGCAGTATTTT.

The CDR3 coding sequence is TGTGCCAGCAAGAGACTGGGAGGAGAGACCCAGTACTTC. Translated: CASKRLGGETQYF. The rearrangement links TRBV6-5 to TRBJ2-5; possible D gene TRBD2, 6 bases. V gave up 7 bases and J gave up 4 bases, with 13 bases separating them. The germline CDR1 and CDR2 sequences are MNHEY and SVGAGI. CDR3 size: 13 residues.

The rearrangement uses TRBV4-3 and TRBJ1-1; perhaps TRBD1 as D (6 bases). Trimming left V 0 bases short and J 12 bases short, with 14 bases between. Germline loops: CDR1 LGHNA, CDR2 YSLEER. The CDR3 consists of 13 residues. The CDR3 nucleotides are TGCGCCAGCAGCCAAGACTGGGGGGGGACAACTTTCTTT. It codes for CASSQDWGGTTFF.